A single sample gave rise to the 28 T cell receptor beta chains below, sequenced in a study of cytomegalovirus exposure and HLA in healthy donors (dated by TCRdb to 2016 to 2017). Libraries were built with the immunoSEQ multiplex PCR assay. For the multiplex PCR, a mixture combining 60 forward primers for TCR Vbeta segments and 13 reverse primers for TCR Jbeta segments was used. This immuneACCESS table, as held by TCRdb, lists in-frame sequences with V and J called but not all clones. Of the missing ones, under half trace to an unresolved V gene in checked studies; the others have no known cause. Counted in this sample were some 110,000 clones; about 72% of them appeared once. 15% to 20% of the sample is taken by the ten largest. The sequenced sample was PBMCs. These receptors came from a man aged 50 to 60 in good health and CMV-seropositive.

The chain employs TRBV19 and TRBJ2-7; D gene ambiguous. Looked up from germline, CDR1 is LNHDA and CDR2 is SQIVND (reference sequence). Deletions cut 5 bases from V and 3 bases from J, with 17 bases between. CDR3 length: 15 amino acids. The CDR3 bases are TGTGCCAGTAGTCCTGCGGATGACGGATACTACGAGCAGTACTTC. Its protein product is CASSPADDGYYEQYF.

The chain is built from TRBV29-1 and TRBJ1-5; 8 positions match TRBD1. The V gene's germline CDR1 is SQVTM and CDR2 ANQGSEA. The junction had 6 bases not matched to a gene; V was cut back by 6 bases and J by 2 bases. This CDR3 is built from 14 residues. The CDR3 nucleotides are TGCAGCGTGTCCAGGGGGCATGGCAATCAGCCCCAGCATTTT. Amino acids: CSVSRGHGNQPQHF.

This chain's CDR3 is CASSPPSQYSYEQYF. The CDR3 DNA sequence: TGTGCCAGCTCACCACCGAGTCAATACTCCTACGAGCAGTACTTC. The chain carries TRBV18 and TRBJ2-7; D is ambiguous. The CDR3 consists of 15 residues. With 0 bases removed from V and 0 bases from J, the gap between germline ends came to 9 bases. Germline lookup yields CDR1 KGHSH and CDR2 LQKENI.

J is TRBJ1-1 and V is TRBV11-2; D possibly corresponds to TRBD1 (6 bases). In germline, CDR1 is SGHAT, CDR2 FQNNGV. V lost 1 base and J 1 base, leaving 7 bases between the germline ends. CDR3 length equals 14 residues. CDR3 residues: CASSLVQGNTEAFF. CDR3 bases: TGTGCCAGCAGCTTAGTACAGGGGAACACTGAAGCTTTCTTT.

The gene calls are TRBV28 and TRBJ1-1, with 9 bases aligning to TRBD1. J was trimmed by 5 bases and V by 6 bases; bases with no gene match: 7. Germline CDR1 MDHEN, CDR2 SYDVKM. The CDR3 extends over 14 amino acids. The CDR3 region is CASSRTGAGTEAFF. The CDR3 DNA sequence: TGTGCCAGCAGCCGGACAGGGGCTGGAACTGAAGCTTTCTTT.

This clone was counted a single time. The J gene is TRBJ1-3, the V gene TRBV19; D gene ambiguous. V gave up 5 bases and J gave up 0 bases, with 17 bases separating them. The germline CDR1 and CDR2 sequences are LNHDA and SQIVND (reference sequence). The CDR3 covers 17 residues. This chain's CDR3 is CASSASRATLSGNTIYF. The CDR3 coding sequence is TGTGCCAGTAGTGCCTCTCGAGCGACCCTCTCTGGAAACACCATATATTTT.

This clone was seen a single time. J is TRBJ2-5 and V is TRBV9; D is possibly TRBD2 (6 bases). The germline V gene has CDR1 SGDLS and CDR2 YYNGEE. V was cut by 5 bases and J by 6 bases, with 17 bases left in between. The CDR3 spans 14 residues. In DNA, the CDR3 is TGTGCCAGCAGTCAAGGAGGGGTCTCGAAGACCCAGTACTTC. Its protein product is CASSQGGVSKTQYF.

The chain uses TRBV6-5 and TRBJ1-5; a possible D gene is TRBD1 (5 bases). The CDR3 is made up of 13 amino acids. CDR1 and CDR2 (germline): MNHEY, SVGAGI. V lost 0 bases to trimming and J lost 6 bases, with 6 bases between them. The chain's CDR3 is CASSYSRVQPQHF. CDR3 bases: TGTGCCAGCAGTTACTCCAGGGTTCAGCCCCAGCATTTT.

The rearrangement uses TRBV5-1 and TRBJ2-1; 10 positions match TRBD2. The CDR3 extends over 18 amino acids. V lost 3 bases and J lost 6; bases outside the gene matches: 15. Germline CDR1 and CDR2: SGHRS and YFSETQ. The CDR3 DNA sequence: TGCGCCAGCAGCTGGCCCCGACTAGCGGGCGCGATGGGCAATGAGCAGTTCTTC. Its protein product is CASSWPRLAGAMGNEQFF.

This clone was counted a few times. V is TRBV5-1 and J is TRBJ2-5, with 13 positions matching TRBD2. The CDR3 runs 16 residues. CDR1 and CDR2 (germline): SGHRS, YFSETQ. The junction had 1 base not matched to a gene; V was cut back by 1 base and J by 1 base. The chain's CDR3 is CASSLTSGGVQETQYF. The CDR3 nucleotides read TGCGCCAGCAGCTTGACTAGCGGGGGGGTCCAAGAGACCCAGTACTTC.

The chain joins TRBV11-2 to TRBJ2-5; 15 bases are a match to TRBD2. Germline V gene sequence: CDR1 SGHAT, CDR2 FQNNGV. V trimming: 2 bases; J trimming: 1 base; junction bases outside the gene matches: 5. The CDR3 loop spans 18 amino acids. CDR3 bases: TGTGCCAGCAGCTTAAGGGGACTAGCGGGGGGAACCCAAGAGACCCAGTACTTC. This encodes CASSLRGLAGGTQETQYF.

This clone turned up a few times. The chain carries TRBV5-1 and TRBJ2-1; TRBD2 agrees at 8 bases. Per the germline V gene, CDR1 is SGHRS and CDR2 is YFSETQ. The J segment lost 2 bases and the V segment lost 0 bases, leaving 4 bases of the junction unmatched. The CDR3 contains 16 residues. The CDR3 sequence: CASSLVAGTAYNEQFF. In nucleotides, the CDR3 is TGCGCCAGCAGCTTGGTAGCGGGAACCGCCTACAATGAGCAGTTCTTC.

This clone has more than one count but fewer than ten. The V gene is TRBV18, the J gene TRBJ2-2, with TRBD1 identical over 7 bases. V lost 6 bases to trimming and J lost 2 bases; unmatched junction nucleotides: 6. The V gene's germline CDR1 is KGHSH and CDR2 LQKENI. CDR3 size: 15 residues. This CDR3 reads CASSIGQANTGELFF. The CDR3 DNA reads as TGTGCCAGCTCTATAGGACAGGCTAACACCGGGGAGCTGTTTTTT. The full variable domain, rest sourced from reference TRBV18 and TRBJ2-2, is NAGVMQNPRHLVRRRGQEARLRCSPMKGHSHVYWYRQLPEEGLKFMVYLQKENIIDESGMPKERFSAEFPKEGPSILRIQQVVRGDSAAYFCASSIGQANTGELFFGEGSRLTVL.

The chain combines TRBV9 with TRBJ2-1; D is unresolved. Germline V gene data show CDR1 as SGDLS and CDR2 as YYNGEE. The CDR3 covers 15 residues. V lost 3 bases to trimming and J lost 0 bases, with 10 bases between them. DNA of the CDR3: TGTGCCAGCAGCGCATACCTGAGCTCCTACAATGAGCAGTTCTTC. As protein: CASSAYLSSYNEQFF.

The chain couples TRBV15 to TRBJ2-5, with D uncertain. Trimming stripped 0 bases from V and 5 bases from J, with 16 bases between. Germline V gene lookup returns CDR1 LNHNV and CDR2 YYDKDF (reference sequence). The CDR3 is made up of 16 amino acids. The CDR3 here is CATSRDGGSASETQYF. In DNA form, the CDR3 reads TGTGCCACCAGCAGAGATGGCGGAAGCGCTAGTGAGACCCAGTACTTC.

V is TRBV7-2 and J is TRBJ1-5; TRBD1 aligns across 7 bases. V gave up 5 bases and J gave up 5 bases; unmatched junction bases: 9. This CDR3 region has 15 residues. Per germline, CDR1 SGHTA and CDR2 FQGNSA. The CDR3 nucleotides read TGTGCCAGCAGCCCCCTTGCCAGGGGGGATCAGCCCCAGCATTTT. This codes for CASSPLARGDQPQHF. The whole variable domain, filled in from reference TRBV7-2 and TRBJ1-5, reads GAGVSQSPSNKVTEKGKDVELRCDPISGHTALYWYRQSLGQGLEFLIYFQGNSAPDKSGLPSDRFSAERTGGSVSTLTIQRTQQEDSAVYLCASSPLARGDQPQHFGDGTRLSIL.

The chain joins TRBV19 to TRBJ2-3; D ambiguous. The germline V gene encodes CDR1 LNHDA and CDR2 SQIVND (reference sequence). The CDR3 sequence is 12 residues long. V was trimmed by 5 bases and J by 0 bases, leaving 3 bases between them. In nucleotides, the CDR3 is TGTGCCAGTAGTCTAAGCACAGATACGCAGTATTTT. This codes for CASSLSTDTQYF.

This chain joins TRBV4-1 and TRBJ1-1, with TRBD1 as a possible D gene (6 bases). Germline loops: CDR1 MGHRA, CDR2 YSYEKL. V was shortened by 0 bases and J by 4 bases, with 15 bases between the two germline ends. This CDR3 region has 16 residues. The CDR3 DNA sequence: TGCGCCAGCAGCCAAGAGAAACAGGGTGGAGTCACTGAAGCTTTCTTT. The encoded protein is CASSQEKQGGVTEAFF.

The chain combines TRBV2 with TRBJ1-2; 8 bases match TRBD1. After removal of 8 bases from V and 2 bases from J, the junction contained 16 bases not matched to a gene. CDR1 SNHLY and CDR2 FYNNEI come from the germline V gene. The CDR3 totals 17 residues. The CDR3 DNA follows: TGTGCCAGCTCCGCGGAGACAGGGGTAGGACCCAACTATGGCTACACCTTC. This codes for CASSAETGVGPNYGYTF.

This clone appeared once. This chain uses TRBV5-6 with TRBJ1-4; unclear D gene. Germline V CDR1 and CDR2: SGHDT, YYEEEE. The CDR3 runs 16 residues. V gave up 4 bases and J gave up 1 base, with 14 bases separating them. The CDR3: CASSRPFEGTNEKLFF. CDR3 DNA sequence: TGTGCCAGCAGCCGACCTTTTGAGGGAACTAATGAAAAACTGTTTTTT.

The table lists this clone with a count of one. The V call is TRBV6-5, the J call TRBJ1-3; 8 bases agree with TRBD1. The germline V gene has CDR1 MNHEY and CDR2 SVGAGI. The V and J ends lost 7 bases and 4 bases, in that order; junction bases with no gene match: 9. The CDR3 covers 15 residues. This chain's CDR3 is CASNPGQGHGNTIYF. The CDR3 bases are TGTGCCAGCAACCCTGGACAGGGCCACGGAAACACCATATATTTT.

The rearrangement uses TRBV4-1 and TRBJ1-2; 8 bases align to TRBD1. From germline, CDR1 is MGHRA and CDR2 YSYEKL. The CDR3 covers 14 residues. After removal of 4 bases from V and 3 bases from J, the junction contained 4 bases not matched to a gene. In nucleotides, the CDR3 is TGCGCCAGCAGCCCGAGACAGGGGCACTATGGCTACACCTTC. This sequence encodes CASSPRQGHYGYTF.

This clone was counted a few times. The chain joins TRBV18 to TRBJ2-7, with D possibly matching TRBD1 (5 bases). Trimming took 2 bases from V and 6 from J, leaving 17 bases between them. CDR1 and CDR2 (germline): KGHSH, LQKENI. The CDR3 is made up of 15 amino acids. The CDR3 loop reads CASSPDSISSGEQYF. In DNA form, the CDR3 reads TGTGCCAGCTCACCAGACAGCATCTCTTCGGGCGAGCAGTACTTC.

The chain has TRBV2 and TRBJ1-1; 7 bases are a match to TRBD1. Trimming at V came to 8 bases and at J to 1 base, leaving 4 bases not matched to a gene. The CDR3 is 13 amino acids. Germline V gives CDR1 SNHLY, CDR2 FYNNEI. CDR3 amino acids: CASLGQPNTEAFF. Here the CDR3 DNA reads TGTGCCAGCCTGGGACAGCCGAACACTGAAGCTTTCTTT.

V and J are TRBV19 and TRBJ2-1, with 10 positions matching TRBD2. CDR1 LNHDA and CDR2 SQIVND come from the germline V gene (reference sequence). This CDR3 region has 16 residues. The ends lost 7 bases at V and 0 bases at J; junction bases unmatched: 6. The CDR3 nucleotides are TGTGCCAGTAAAGGACTAGCGGAAAGCTCCTACAATGAGCAGTTCTTC. It yields the protein CASKGLAESSYNEQFF.

This rearrangement joins TRBV5-1 to TRBJ2-2; D unresolved. CDR1 SGHRS and CDR2 YFSETQ come from the germline V gene. Trimming removed 6 bases from V and 2 bases from J, with 17 bases in between. This CDR3 comprises 16 residues. Here the CDR3 reads CASKVWSVSNTGELFF. The CDR3, as DNA: TGCGCCAGCAAGGTCTGGAGCGTATCAAACACCGGGGAGCTGTTTTTT.

The chain carries TRBV11-2 and TRBJ2-3, with D perhaps TRBD1 (6 bases). This CDR3 contains 15 residues. Germline V gene data show CDR1 as SGHAT and CDR2 as FQNNGV. The V and J ends lost 1 base and 2 bases respectively, with 10 bases between them. The DNA for the CDR3 is TGTGCCAGCAGCTTAGGACAGGAGCCCACAGATACGCAGTATTTT. Its protein product is CASSLGQEPTDTQYF.

The rearrangement links TRBV5-5 to TRBJ1-1; no definite D call. With 6 bases removed from V and 1 base from J, the gap between germline ends came to 16 bases. This CDR3 contains 15 residues. CDR1 and CDR2 (germline): SGHKS, YYEKEE (reference sequence). CDR3 sequence reads: CASTREPRRNTEAFF. The CDR3, as DNA: TGTGCCAGCACCCGAGAACCCCGGAGGAACACTGAAGCTTTCTTT.